The 3 T cell receptor beta chains reported below all come from one sample, sequenced in a study of T cells after yellow fever vaccination. TCRdb independently ran MiXCR on the 5' RACE reads; one entry per CDR3 protein. The data hold hundreds of thousands of distinct CDR3 sequences, with roughly 13% observed a single time. This specimen was PBMCs, taken on the day of the yellow fever booster vaccination. These receptors were collected from a young man who received the YFV17D yellow fever vaccine.

Many counts were recorded for this clonotype. V and J are TRBV30 and TRBJ2-1, with 9 bases aligning to TRBD2. Germline assignment: CDR1 GTSNPN and CDR2 SVGIG (reference sequence). V lost 3 bases to trimming and J lost 4 bases; unmatched junction nucleotides: 7. The CDR3 is 15 amino acids. This CDR3 reads CAWRLTSGKYNEQFF. CDR3 sequence (DNA): TGTGCCTGGAGGCTGACTAGCGGAAAATACAATGAGCAGTTCTTC.

This clonotype was detected only a few times. In DNA form, the CDR3 reads TGTGCCAGCAGCCGAGACAGAGATTGGAACTATGGCTACACCTTC. Protein sequence: CASSRDRDWNYGYTF. This chain connects TRBV2 to TRBJ1-2; perhaps TRBD1 as D (5 bases). CDR1 is SNHLY, CDR2 FYNNEI, per germline. The CDR3 is 15 residues long. Trimming pared 6 bases from V and 2 bases from J, leaving 16 bases between. Supplemented by reference TRBV2 and TRBJ1-2, the full variable domain reads EPEVTQTPSHQVTQMGQEVILRCVPISNHLYFYWYRQILGQKVEFLVSFYNNEISEKSEIFDDQFSVERPDGSNFTLKIRSTKLEDSAMYFCASSRDRDWNYGYTFGSGTRLTVV.

The table lists this clonotype with a few counts. This chain's CDR3 is CASSLYAGLADTQYF. The CDR3 nucleotides read TGTGCCAGCAGTTTATACGCAGGGTTGGCAGATACGCAGTATTTT. V gene TRBV27 combines with J gene TRBJ2-3; TRBD1 is a possible D gene (5 bases). Per germline, CDR1 MNHEY and CDR2 SMNVEV (reference sequence). The ends were cut back, 1 base at V and 4 bases at J, with 12 bases in the middle. The CDR3 is 15 residues long.